A few counts support the clone carrying this T cell receptor (beta chain). This CDR3 is 15 amino acids long. Germline CDR1 reads SGHAT; CDR2 reads FQNNGV. V shed 6 bases, J shed 7 bases, and the junction held 7 bases outside the gene matches. The source of the sample is a study of patients and donors after allogeneic stem cell transplantation. TCRdb analysed the RT-PCR reads with MiXCR anew, one entry per CDR3 protein. The repertoire holds approximately 210,000 distinct CDR3 sequences, 41% seen once, with 33% in the top ten. This sequence originates from a human donor who was either an allogeneic HSCT recipient or a stem cell or donor lymphocyte infusion donor (not recorded which). It is not recorded whose cells these are; they may come from a transplant donor. This rearrangement joins TRBV11-2 to TRBJ2-1, with TRBD2 identical over 12 bases. Sequenced input: blood, either unsorted or a sorted T cell fraction (not recorded which). DNA of the CDR3: TGTGCCAGCAGACGACTAGCGGGAGAGTTTAATGAGCAGTTCTTC. This codes for CASRRLAGEFNEQFF.